This entry lists 7 T cell receptor beta chains sequenced from one sample in a study of shared clonotypes between healthy human individuals. The repertoire was sequenced with immunoSEQ multiplex PCR; TCRdb's copy has only in-frame clones and lacks some. The data hold around 2.1 million clones, with 85% to 95% observed a single time. Positively selected for CCR7, the CD45RO-negative cells used as naive CD8 cells excluded terminally differentiated effector memory CD45RA+ cells. Source material: naive CD8+ T cells from PBMCs. These TCRs come from a man younger than 35 in good health. Some clones in this sample may be carry-over from other donors' samples.

The chain joins TRBV19 to TRBJ1-2; 7 bases are shared with TRBD1. Trimming took 6 bases from V and 6 from J; bases not matched to a gene: 7. The CDR3 contains 13 residues. The germline gives CDR1 LNHDA, CDR2 SQIVND (reference sequence). CDR3 DNA sequence: TGTGCCAGTAGGCCCGGTGGGACAGATGGCTACACCTTC. Protein: CASRPGGTDGYTF.

This clone was found a few times. This sequence joins TRBV5-1 and TRBJ1-1; the D is unclear. The CDR3 loop spans 13 amino acids. Germline CDR1 SGHRS, CDR2 YFSETQ. Deletions cut 6 bases from V and 0 bases from J, with 9 bases between. This chain's CDR3 is CASNGNLNTEAFF. CDR3 nucleotide sequence: TGCGCCAGCAATGGGAATTTGAACACTGAAGCTTTCTTT.

The chain employs TRBV7-9 and TRBJ2-5, with D possibly TRBD2 on 5 matching bases. CDR1 is SEHNR, CDR2 FQNEAQ, per germline (reference sequence). There are 15 residues in the CDR3. Trimming shortened V by 3 bases and J by 2 bases, and 13 bases separated the two germline ends. CDR3 sequence reads: CASSLGEVEQETQYF. The CDR3 DNA is TGTGCCAGCAGCTTGGGAGAGGTAGAGCAAGAGACCCAGTACTTC.

The V gene is TRBV27, the J gene TRBJ2-7, with a weak D call TRBD1 (5 bases). In germline, CDR1 is MNHEY, CDR2 SMNVEV (reference sequence). V shed 8 bases and J shed 8 bases, with 16 bases lying between them. This CDR3 is 12 amino acids long. CDR3: CASAITGSKQYF. In DNA, the CDR3 is TGTGCCAGCGCGATTACAGGCTCCAAGCAGTACTTC.

Only one count was recorded for this clone. It may be a read error: a sequence one base away is much more abundant. The chain joins TRBV6-6 to TRBJ2-7, with a possible D match to TRBD1 (6 bases). V dropped 4 bases and J dropped 1 base, with 8 bases sitting between them. This CDR3 region has 13 residues. Germline-derived CDR1 and CDR2 are MNHNY and SVGAGI (reference sequence). In DNA form, the CDR3 reads TGTGCCAGCAGTTTCGGACAGTCCTACGAGCAGTACTTC. Translated, it gives CASSFGQSYEQYF.

This chain joins TRBV4-3 and TRBJ2-1; 10 bases are shared with TRBD1. The germline CDR1 and CDR2 sequences are LGHNA and YSLEER. After removal of 0 bases from V and 3 bases from J, the junction contained 8 bases not matched to a gene. The CDR3 spans 18 residues. Here the CDR3 DNA reads TGCGCCAGCAGCCAAGAGGTTCGGGACAGGGGAATCTACAATGAGCAGTTCTTC. Its translation: CASSQEVRDRGIYNEQFF.

The gene calls are TRBV27 and TRBJ2-6; a possible D gene is TRBD1 (5 bases). Germline CDR1 reads MNHEY; CDR2 reads SMNVEV (reference sequence). V lost 1 base and J 3 bases, leaving 10 bases between the germline ends. This CDR3 comprises 16 residues. CDR3 loop: CASSLLTEVGANVLTF. The CDR3 nucleotides read TGTGCCAGCAGTTTATTGACAGAGGTTGGGGCCAACGTCCTGACTTTC. Complete variable domain (other parts from reference TRBV27 and TRBJ2-6): EAQVTQNPRYLITVTGKKLTVTCSQNMNHEYMSWYRQDPGLGLRQIYYSMNVEVTDKGDVPEGYKVSRKEKRNFPLILESPSPNQTSLYFCASSLLTEVGANVLTFGAGSRLTVL.